The 26 T cell receptor beta chains given below trace back to one sample, sequenced in a study of cytomegalovirus exposure and HLA in healthy donors. Using immunoSEQ multiplex PCR, the repertoire was profiled, and TCRdb retains in-frame clones only, with some absent. The table shows over 75,000 clones, with roughly 90% occurring only once. What was sequenced was PBMCs. The receptors were gathered from a man aged 25-45 years in good health and CMV-seronegative.

The J gene is TRBJ2-7, the V gene TRBV6-6; no clear D gene. CDR1 is MNHNY and CDR2 is SVGAGI in the germline V gene (reference sequence). The length of the CDR3 is 14 residues. V lost 6 bases and J 3 bases, leaving 15 bases between the germline ends. The CDR3 DNA is TGTGCCAGCAGCTCTTTACTGAGAGACTACGAGCAGTACTTC. Its protein is CASSSLLRDYEQYF.

V gene TRBV28 combines with J gene TRBJ1-2; 7 nucleotides align to TRBD1. Germline V gene data show CDR1 as MDHEN and CDR2 as SYDVKM. The CDR3 totals 15 residues. The V and J ends lost 10 bases and 5 bases, in that order; junction bases with no gene match: 16. CDR3 sequence: CATTGDGVLVYGYTF. DNA for the CDR3: TGTGCCACCACAGGGGACGGAGTATTGGTATATGGCTACACCTTC.

The V gene is TRBV6-5, the J gene TRBJ1-1; 7 nucleotides agree with TRBD1. Looked up from germline, CDR1 is MNHEY and CDR2 is SVGAGI. V was pared by 5 bases and J by 0 bases, with 6 bases of the junction left unmatched. The CDR3 has 15 residues. This CDR3 is CASSKRDRMNTEAFF. The CDR3 DNA follows: TGTGCCAGCAGTAAAAGGGACAGAATGAACACTGAAGCTTTCTTT.

The rearrangement links TRBV28 to TRBJ1-5; no clear D. The V end was cut by 2 bases, the J end by 0 bases, with 5 bases between. CDR1 MDHEN and CDR2 SYDVKM come from the germline V gene. The length of the CDR3 is 14 residues. The CDR3 DNA reads as TGTGCCAGCAGTTTAGAGGATAGCAATCAGCCCCAGCATTTT. Residues: CASSLEDSNQPQHF.

As DNA, the CDR3 is TGTGCCAGCAGCCAAGAAGGCGGGGGGGCTTCCTATGAGCAGTTCTTC. The encoded protein is CASSQEGGGASYEQFF. The chain uses TRBV4-2 and TRBJ2-1; 9 bases fit TRBD2. There are 16 residues in the CDR3. From germline, CDR1 is LGHNA and CDR2 YNFKEQ. V was pared by 0 bases and J by 8 bases, with 8 bases of the junction left unmatched.

This sequence joins TRBV9 and TRBJ2-2, with TRBD2 matching over 8 bases. The V gene end was trimmed by 0 bases and the J gene end by 6 bases; junction bases not matched to a gene: 7. The CDR3 loop spans 16 amino acids. Per the germline V gene, CDR1 is SGDLS and CDR2 is YYNGEE. The DNA of the CDR3 is TGTGCCAGCAGCGTAGCTGGAGCGGGAGTACCCGGGGAGCTGTTTTTT. Its protein product is CASSVAGAGVPGELFF.

The CDR3 is CASSYSGRGRRYEQYF. The CDR3 DNA sequence: TGTGCCAGCAGTTACTCGGGGAGGGGACGACGGTACGAGCAGTACTTC. This chain joins TRBV6-5 and TRBJ2-7; 7 bases match TRBD2. This CDR3 has 16 residues. Germline CDR1 is MNHEY and CDR2 is SVGAGI. After removal of 0 bases from V and 4 bases from J, the junction contained 9 bases not matched to a gene.

In regard to this clone: One end of the junction varies from germline; a read error may be responsible. The chain has TRBV30 and TRBJ1-2; TRBD1 matches at 9 bases. Germline values: CDR1 GTSNPN, CDR2 SVGIG (reference sequence). The CDR3 runs 19 residues. The CDR3 DNA reads TGTGCCTGGGGGAAACCTCATTTTCCAGAAGGGACAGGGCCACGCTCGGTAATATTC. It codes for CAWGKPHFPEGTGPRSVIF.

The chain recombines TRBV5-4 with TRBJ2-7; perhaps TRBD1 as D (6 bases). The V and J ends lost 5 bases and 1 base respectively, with 16 bases between them. Per germline, CDR1 SGHNT and CDR2 YYREEE (reference sequence). The CDR3 covers 15 residues. The CDR3, as DNA: TGTGCCAGCAGTCACAGGGCTGCTGGTTCCTACGAGCAGTACTTC. It translates to CASSHRAAGSYEQYF.

This clone was observed a single time. This sequence joins TRBV19 and TRBJ1-5, with a possible D match to TRBD1 (6 bases). The V end was cut by 6 bases, the J end by 4 bases, with 7 bases between. CDR1 and CDR2 from the germline V gene are LNHDA and SQIVND (reference sequence). This CDR3 is 12 amino acids long. This chain's CDR3 is CASSDRNQPQHF. DNA for the CDR3: TGTGCCAGTAGCGACAGGAATCAGCCCCAGCATTTT.

V gene TRBV6-4 combines with J gene TRBJ2-1; possible D gene TRBD2, 5 bases. V was clipped by 4 bases and J by 0 bases, with 10 bases between them. The CDR3 extends over 15 amino acids. CDR1 and CDR2 from the germline V gene are MRHNA and SNTAGT. The CDR3 bases are TGTGCCAGCAGTGCCGACTACAGCTCCTACAATGAGCAGTTCTTC. This sequence encodes CASSADYSSYNEQFF.

This chain uses TRBV30 with TRBJ1-2; D gene unclear. V was pared by 1 base and J by 1 base, with 7 bases between. The CDR3 is made up of 13 amino acids. The germline gives CDR1 GTSNPN, CDR2 SVGIG (reference sequence). The CDR3 spells CAWSGPRNYGYTF. CDR3 nucleotides: TGTGCCTGGAGTGGGCCCCGTAACTATGGCTACACCTTC. The entire variable domain, with the rest obtained from reference TRBV30 and TRBJ1-2, is as follows: SQTIHQWPATLVQPVGSPLSLECTVEGTSNPNLYWYRQAAGRGLQLLFYSVGIGQISSEVPQNLSASRPQDRQFILSSKKLLLSDSGFYLCAWSGPRNYGYTFGSGTRLTVV.

This chain links TRBV19 with TRBJ2-7, with 15 bases that match TRBD2. V lost 6 bases, J lost 4 bases, and 7 bases stayed unmatched. The CDR3 contains 16 residues. Germline assignment: CDR1 LNHDA and CDR2 SQIVND (reference sequence). This CDR3 is CASRRGLAGGVYEQYF. The CDR3 coding sequence is TGTGCCAGTAGACGGGGACTAGCGGGAGGTGTTTACGAGCAGTACTTC.

The V call is TRBV19, the J call TRBJ1-1; 7 nucleotides match TRBD1. J lost 1 base, V lost 9 bases, and 8 bases had no gene match. The CDR3 is made up of 14 amino acids. Germline CDR1 and CDR2: LNHDA and SQIVND (reference sequence). CDR3 loop: CASLAGGPNTEAFF. The CDR3, as DNA: TGTGCCAGCCTTGCAGGGGGTCCGAACACTGAAGCTTTCTTT.

V is TRBV2 and J is TRBJ2-7; the match to TRBD1 covers 10 bases. Germline V gives CDR1 SNHLY, CDR2 FYNNEI. CDR3 length equals 16 residues. V shed 8 bases and J 3 bases; nucleotides not matched to a gene: 13. The CDR3 here is CASSRDRGFLYYEQYF. The CDR3, as DNA: TGTGCCAGCTCTCGGGACAGGGGTTTCCTATACTACGAGCAGTACTTC.

V usage is TRBV28 and J usage is TRBJ2-7; TRBD2 matches at 13 bases. The CDR3 covers 13 residues. V lost 6 bases to trimming and J lost 8 bases; unmatched junction nucleotides: 4. Germline CDR1 and CDR2: MDHEN and SYDVKM. The CDR3 loop is CASSLGLAGKQYF. In DNA form, the CDR3 reads TGTGCCAGCAGCTTGGGACTAGCGGGAAAGCAGTACTTC.

The V and J genes are TRBV27 and TRBJ2-7; D is possibly TRBD2 (6 bases). The CDR3 runs 15 residues. V gave up 1 base and J gave up 1 base, with 11 bases separating them. CDR1 and CDR2 from the germline V gene are MNHEY and SMNVEV (reference sequence). As DNA, the CDR3 is TGTGCCAGCAGTTTATGGCGGGGTGTTTCCTACGAGCAGTACTTC. It specifies CASSLWRGVSYEQYF.

This rearrangement joins TRBV7-3 to TRBJ2-1; 9 nucleotides line up with TRBD2. With 1 base clipped from V and 7 bases from J, the junction kept 5 bases outside the gene matches. Germline V gene data show CDR1 as SGHTA and CDR2 as FQGTGA. This CDR3 spans 15 amino acids. The CDR3 is CASSLIRGRGNEQFF. The CDR3 nucleotides read TGTGCCAGCAGCTTAATTCGCGGGAGGGGAAATGAGCAGTTCTTC.

The chain has TRBV27 and TRBJ1-5; D call uncertain. Germline V gene lookup returns CDR1 MNHEY and CDR2 SMNVEV (reference sequence). Trimming shortened V by 6 bases and J by 5 bases, and 26 bases separated the two germline ends. The CDR3 sequence is 18 residues long. CDR3 region: CASSPSLTGYEFDQPQHF. The CDR3, as DNA: TGTGCCAGCAGCCCATCTTTGACGGGGTATGAGTTTGATCAGCCCCAGCATTTT.

V usage is TRBV5-1 and J usage is TRBJ1-4; D ambiguous. The ends were cut back, 4 bases at V and 0 bases at J, with 10 bases in the middle. This CDR3 comprises 15 residues. CDR1 SGHRS and CDR2 YFSETQ come from the germline V gene. The chain's CDR3 is CASSPAVATNEKLFF. CDR3 DNA: TGCGCCAGCAGCCCGGCGGTTGCAACTAATGAAAAACTGTTTTTT.

The chain uses TRBV19 and TRBJ2-3; 11 positions agree with TRBD2. Germline trimming cut 2 bases from V and 2 bases from J; bases unmatched to any gene: 6. Germline V gives CDR1 LNHDA, CDR2 SQIVND (reference sequence). The CDR3 is 17 residues long. The CDR3 DNA sequence: TGTGCCAGTAGTATATACCTAGCGGGGGGCCCCACAGATACGCAGTATTTT. Amino acids: CASSIYLAGGPTDTQYF.

This chain links TRBV6-1 with TRBJ2-6, with D hard to call. This CDR3 comprises 17 residues. Between the trimmed V and J ends, which lost 1 base and 3 bases, there was a span of 13 bases. Germline CDR1 and CDR2: MNHNS and SASEGT. The CDR3 DNA reads as TGTGCCAGCAGTGAAGGCCCCGCCGTCAGTGGGGCCAACGTCCTGACTTTC. Protein: CASSEGPAVSGANVLTF.

The chain uses TRBV27 and TRBJ1-1, with D maybe TRBD1 (5 bases). V dropped 4 bases and J dropped 11 bases, with 14 bases sitting between them. Germline CDR1 MNHEY, CDR2 SMNVEV (reference sequence). The CDR3 extends over 12 amino acids. The CDR3 sequence is CASSSIQGFAFF. The CDR3, as DNA: TGTGCCAGCAGTTCAATTCAGGGTTTCGCTTTCTTT.

This chain uses TRBV29-1 with TRBJ2-7, with a tentative D call TRBD1 (6 bases). V lost 3 bases and J 1 base, leaving 13 bases between the germline ends. Germline-derived CDR1 and CDR2 are SQVTM and ANQGSEA. The CDR3 has 14 amino acids. Here the CDR3 DNA reads TGCAGCGTTGAGACAGGTAATCCTTCCTACGAGCAGTACTTC. It is translated as CSVETGNPSYEQYF.

In its sample, this clone was seen once. V usage is TRBV7-2 and J usage is TRBJ2-1, with 7 bases fitting TRBD1. Germline CDR1 is SGHTA and CDR2 is FQGNSA. The trim removed 3 bases at V and 0 bases at J, leaving 5 bases unmatched. The CDR3 has 16 amino acids. The CDR3 nucleotides are TGTGCCAGCAGCTTCAGGGGGTCTGGCTCCTACAATGAGCAGTTCTTC. This translates into CASSFRGSGSYNEQFF.

The CDR3 sequence is CASGGLADTDTQYF. The CDR3 DNA reads TGTGCCAGTGGGGGACTAGCGGACACAGATACGCAGTATTTT. The chain uses TRBV19 and TRBJ2-3; 11 bases match TRBD2. Germline trimming cut 8 bases from V and 2 bases from J; bases unmatched to any gene: 3. The CDR3 sequence is 14 residues long. Germline V gene sequence: CDR1 LNHDA, CDR2 SQIVND (reference sequence).